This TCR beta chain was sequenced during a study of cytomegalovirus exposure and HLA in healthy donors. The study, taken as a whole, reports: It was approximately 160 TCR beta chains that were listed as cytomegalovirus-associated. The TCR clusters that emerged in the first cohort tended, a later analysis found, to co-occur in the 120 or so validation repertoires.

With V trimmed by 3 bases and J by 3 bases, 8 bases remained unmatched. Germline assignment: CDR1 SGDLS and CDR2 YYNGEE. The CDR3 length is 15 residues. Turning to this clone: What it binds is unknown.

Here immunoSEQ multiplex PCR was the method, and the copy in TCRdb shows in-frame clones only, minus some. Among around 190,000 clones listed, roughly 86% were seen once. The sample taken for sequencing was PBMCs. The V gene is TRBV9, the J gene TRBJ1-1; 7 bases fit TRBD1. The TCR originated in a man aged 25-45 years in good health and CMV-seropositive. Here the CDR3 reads CASSADRAADTEAFF. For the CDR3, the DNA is TGTGCCAGCAGCGCCGACAGGGCTGCGGACACTGAAGCTTTCTTT.